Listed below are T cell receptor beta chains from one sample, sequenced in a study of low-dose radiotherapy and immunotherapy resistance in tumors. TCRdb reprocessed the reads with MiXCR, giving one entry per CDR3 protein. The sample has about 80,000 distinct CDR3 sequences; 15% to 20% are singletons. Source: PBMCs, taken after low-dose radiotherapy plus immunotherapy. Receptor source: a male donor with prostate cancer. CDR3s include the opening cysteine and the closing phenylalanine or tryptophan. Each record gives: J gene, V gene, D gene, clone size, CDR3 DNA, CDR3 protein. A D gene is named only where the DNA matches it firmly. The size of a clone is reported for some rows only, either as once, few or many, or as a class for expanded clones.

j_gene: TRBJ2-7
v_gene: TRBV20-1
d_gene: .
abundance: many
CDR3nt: TGCAGTGCTAGAGATCATGGGGGAGAGAAATCCTACGAGCAGTACTTC
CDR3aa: CSARDHGGEKSYEQYF

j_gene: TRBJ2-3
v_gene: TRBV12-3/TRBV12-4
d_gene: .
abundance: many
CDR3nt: TGTGCCAGCAGTTTCGTGGATACGCAGTATTTT
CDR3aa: CASSFVDTQYF

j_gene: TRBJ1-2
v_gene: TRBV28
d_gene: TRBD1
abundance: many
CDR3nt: TGTGCCAGCAGTTCGGGACAGGGAGGAGGTGGCTACACCTTC
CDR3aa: CASSSGQGGGGYTF

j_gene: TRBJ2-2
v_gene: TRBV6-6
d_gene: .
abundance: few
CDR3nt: TGTGCCAGCAGTTACTCAGGGGACCCCGGGGAGCTGTTT
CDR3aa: CASSYSGDPGELF

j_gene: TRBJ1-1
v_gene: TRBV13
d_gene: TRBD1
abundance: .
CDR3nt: TGTGCCAGCAGCCCACGAGGACAGGGGAGTGCTTTCTTT
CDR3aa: CASSPRGQGSAFF

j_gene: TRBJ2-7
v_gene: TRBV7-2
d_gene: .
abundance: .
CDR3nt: TGTGCCAGCAGCTTAGTCAGCGGACAGGGAGGGGAGCAGTACTTC
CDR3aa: CASSLVSGQGGEQYF

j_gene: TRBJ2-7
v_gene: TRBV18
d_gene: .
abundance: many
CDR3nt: TGTGCCAGCTCACCACGGGTGAGCTCCTACGAGCAGTACTTC
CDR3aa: CASSPRVSSYEQYF

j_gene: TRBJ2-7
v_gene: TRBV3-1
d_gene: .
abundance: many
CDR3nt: TGTGCCAGCAGCCAAGAGGGGAGGCCGTACTTC
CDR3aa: CASSQEGRPYF

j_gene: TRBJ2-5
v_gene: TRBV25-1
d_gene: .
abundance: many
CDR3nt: TGTGCCAGCAGTGAATCACCCCAAGAGACCCAGTACTTC
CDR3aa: CASSESPQETQYF

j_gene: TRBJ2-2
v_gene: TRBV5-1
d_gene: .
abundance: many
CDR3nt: TGCGCCAGCAGCCAAGGGGCTCCCACCGGGGAGCTGTTTTTT
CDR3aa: CASSQGAPTGELFF

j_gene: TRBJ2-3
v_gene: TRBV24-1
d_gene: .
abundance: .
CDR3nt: TGTGCCACCAGCCCTCCCAGGGGAGATACGCAGTATTTT
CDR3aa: CATSPPRGDTQYF

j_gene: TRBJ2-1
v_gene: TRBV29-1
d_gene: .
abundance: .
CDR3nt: TGCAGCGTTATCGGGACCAACTCCTACAATGAGCAGTTCTTC
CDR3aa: CSVIGTNSYNEQFF

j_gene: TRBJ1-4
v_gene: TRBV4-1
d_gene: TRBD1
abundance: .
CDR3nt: TGCGCCAGCAGCCAACAGACAGGGGGTAATAATGAAAAACTGTTTTTT
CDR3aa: CASSQQTGGNNEKLFF

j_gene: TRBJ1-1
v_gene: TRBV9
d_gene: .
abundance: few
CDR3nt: TGTGCCAGCAGCGTAGGGGACACCAACACTGAAGCTTTCTTT
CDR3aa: CASSVGDTNTEAFF

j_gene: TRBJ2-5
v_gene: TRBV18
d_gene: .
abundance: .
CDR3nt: TGTGCCAGCTCACCTAATTCACGCGAGACCCAGTACTTC
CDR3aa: CASSPNSRETQYF

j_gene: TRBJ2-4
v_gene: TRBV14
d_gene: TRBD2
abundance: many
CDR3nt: TGTGCCAGCAGCCAAGCACTAGCGGGAACACCCCAGTACTTC
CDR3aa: CASSQALAGTPQYF

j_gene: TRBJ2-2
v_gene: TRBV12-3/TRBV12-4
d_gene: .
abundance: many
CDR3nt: TGTGCCAGCAGCAGGGAGTTAAGGGAGCTGTTTTTT
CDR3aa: CASSRELRELFF

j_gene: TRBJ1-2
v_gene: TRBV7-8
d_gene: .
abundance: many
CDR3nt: TGTGCCAGCAGCTTAGTCGGGGGCGGCTATGGCTACACCTTC
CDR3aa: CASSLVGGGYGYTF

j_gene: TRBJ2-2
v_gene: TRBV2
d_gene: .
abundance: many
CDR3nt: TGTGCCAGCAGCGACCAGGGGGGAGGCACCGGGGAGCTGTTTTTT
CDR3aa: CASSDQGGGTGELFF

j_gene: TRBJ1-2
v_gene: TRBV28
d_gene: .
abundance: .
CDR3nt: TGTGCCAGCAGTTTATACGGGGTCCCGGGCTACACCTTC
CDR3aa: CASSLYGVPGYTF

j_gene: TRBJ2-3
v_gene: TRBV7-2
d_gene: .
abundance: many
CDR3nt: TGTGCCAGCAGACCTCAACAGGAAGATACGCAGTATTTT
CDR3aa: CASRPQQEDTQYF

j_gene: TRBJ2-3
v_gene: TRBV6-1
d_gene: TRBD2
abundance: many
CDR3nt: TGTGCCAGCAGTGGCTCGCCTCCGACTAGCGCGAGCACAGATACGCAGTATTTT
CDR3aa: CASSGSPPTSASTDTQYF

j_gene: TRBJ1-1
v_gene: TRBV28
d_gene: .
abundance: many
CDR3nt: TGTGCCAGCAGTCCCGCCGGAGGGAGCACTGAAGCTTTCTTT
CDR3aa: CASSPAGGSTEAFF

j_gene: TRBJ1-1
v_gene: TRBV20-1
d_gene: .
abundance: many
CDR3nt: TGCAGTGCTAGTTTACAGGGACCCACTGAAGCTTTCTTT
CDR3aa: CSASLQGPTEAFF

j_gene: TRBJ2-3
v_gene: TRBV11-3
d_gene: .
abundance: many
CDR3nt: TGTGCCAGCAGCTTAGATTCGTCGAAGCCAGATACGCAGTATTTT
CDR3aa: CASSLDSSKPDTQYF

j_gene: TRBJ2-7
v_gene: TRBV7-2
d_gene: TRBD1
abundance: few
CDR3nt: TGTGCCAGCAGCTCCACCGGGACAGGGTCTTACGAGCAGTACTTC
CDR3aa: CASSSTGTGSYEQYF

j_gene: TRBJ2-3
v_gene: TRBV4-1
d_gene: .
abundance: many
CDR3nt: TGCGCCAGCAGCCAAGATACGAGTGGGGGGATGCGAGATACGCAGTATTTT
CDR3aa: CASSQDTSGGMRDTQYF

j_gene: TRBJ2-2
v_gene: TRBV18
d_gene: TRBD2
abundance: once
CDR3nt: TGTGCCAGCTCACCGACGCTTAGCGGGAGAGGGACCGGGGAGCTGTTTTTT
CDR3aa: CASSPTLSGRGTGELFF

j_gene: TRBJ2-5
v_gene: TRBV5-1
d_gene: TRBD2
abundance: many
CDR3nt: TGCGCCAGCAGTGGGAGGACCGGGACTAGCGGGAGAGGAGAGACCCAGTACTTC
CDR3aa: CASSGRTGTSGRGETQYF

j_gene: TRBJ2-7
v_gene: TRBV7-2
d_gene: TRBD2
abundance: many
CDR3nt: TGTGCCAGCAGCCCGGGAGGGGCAGAGAGCTACGAGCAGTACTTC
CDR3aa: CASSPGGAESYEQYF

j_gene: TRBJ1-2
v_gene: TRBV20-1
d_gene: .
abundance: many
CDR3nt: TGCAGTGCCAGGGGACACGGAGCCTATGGCTACACCTTC
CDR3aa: CSARGHGAYGYTF

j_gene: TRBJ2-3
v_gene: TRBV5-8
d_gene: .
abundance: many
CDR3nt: TGTGCCAGCAGCTTGGGTTTCGCGAATACGCAGTATTTT
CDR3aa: CASSLGFANTQYF